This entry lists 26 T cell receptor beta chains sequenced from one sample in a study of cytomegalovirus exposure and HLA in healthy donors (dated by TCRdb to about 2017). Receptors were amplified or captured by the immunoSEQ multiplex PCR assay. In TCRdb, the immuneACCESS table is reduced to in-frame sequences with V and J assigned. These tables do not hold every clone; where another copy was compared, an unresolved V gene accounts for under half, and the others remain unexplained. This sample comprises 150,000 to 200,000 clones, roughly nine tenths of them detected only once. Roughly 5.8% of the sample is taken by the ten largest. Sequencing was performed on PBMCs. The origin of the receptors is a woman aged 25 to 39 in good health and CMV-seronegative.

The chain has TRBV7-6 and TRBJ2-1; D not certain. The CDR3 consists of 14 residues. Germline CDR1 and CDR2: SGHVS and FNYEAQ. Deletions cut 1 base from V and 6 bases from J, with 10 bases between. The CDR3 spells CASSLEVTFNEQFF. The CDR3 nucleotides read TGTGCCAGCAGCTTAGAAGTGACCTTCAATGAGCAGTTCTTC.

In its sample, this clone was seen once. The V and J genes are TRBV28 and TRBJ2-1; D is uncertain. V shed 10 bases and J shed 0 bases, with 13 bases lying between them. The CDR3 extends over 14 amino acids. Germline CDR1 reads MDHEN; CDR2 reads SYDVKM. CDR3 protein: CATEWLSSYNEQFF. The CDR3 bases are TGTGCCACCGAGTGGCTCAGCTCCTACAATGAGCAGTTCTTC.

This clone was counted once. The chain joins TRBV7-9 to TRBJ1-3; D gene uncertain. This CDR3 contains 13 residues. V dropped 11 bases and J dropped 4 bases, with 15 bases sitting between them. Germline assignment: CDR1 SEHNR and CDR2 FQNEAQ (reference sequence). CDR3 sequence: CAGSTGPGNTIYF. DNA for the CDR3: TGTGCCGGATCCACCGGCCCGGGAAACACCATATATTTT.

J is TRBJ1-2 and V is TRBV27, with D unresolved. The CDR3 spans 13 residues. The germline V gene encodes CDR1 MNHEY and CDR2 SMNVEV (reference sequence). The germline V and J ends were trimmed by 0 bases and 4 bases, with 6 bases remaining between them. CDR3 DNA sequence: TGTGCCAGCAGTTTATCAGGAGGCTATGGCTACACCTTC. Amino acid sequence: CASSLSGGYGYTF.

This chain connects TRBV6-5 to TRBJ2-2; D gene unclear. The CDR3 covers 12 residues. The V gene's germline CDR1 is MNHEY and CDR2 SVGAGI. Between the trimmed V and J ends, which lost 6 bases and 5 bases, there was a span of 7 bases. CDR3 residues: CASRLWTGELFF. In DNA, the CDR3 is TGTGCCAGCAGGTTGTGGACCGGGGAGCTGTTTTTT.

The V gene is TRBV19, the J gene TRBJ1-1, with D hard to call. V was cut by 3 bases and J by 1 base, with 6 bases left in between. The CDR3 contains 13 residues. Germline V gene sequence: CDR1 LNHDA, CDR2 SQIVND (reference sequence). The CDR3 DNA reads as TGTGCCAGTAGTATCAAGACGAACACTGAAGCTTTCTTT. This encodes CASSIKTNTEAFF.

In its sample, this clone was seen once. The CDR3 DNA is TGTGCCAGCAGCTTCACCGGGACAGGGGGCTTCAATGAGCAGTTCTTC. Translating gives CASSFTGTGGFNEQFF. The gene calls are TRBV7-3 and TRBJ2-1; 12 nucleotides line up with TRBD1. Germline trimming cut 3 bases from V and 6 bases from J; bases unmatched to any gene: 6. This CDR3 comprises 16 residues. Germline values: CDR1 SGHTA, CDR2 FQGTGA.

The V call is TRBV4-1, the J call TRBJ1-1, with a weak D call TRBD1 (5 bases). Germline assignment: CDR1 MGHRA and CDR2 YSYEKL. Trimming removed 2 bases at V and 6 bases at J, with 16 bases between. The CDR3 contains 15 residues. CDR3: CASSQQIEGTAEAFF. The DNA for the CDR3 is TGCGCCAGCAGCCAACAAATCGAGGGGACGGCTGAAGCTTTCTTT.

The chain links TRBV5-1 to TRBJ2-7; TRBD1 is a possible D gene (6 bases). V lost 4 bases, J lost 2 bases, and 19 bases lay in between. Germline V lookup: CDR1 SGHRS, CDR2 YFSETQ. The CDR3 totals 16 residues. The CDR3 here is CASSQGIGGRTYEQYF. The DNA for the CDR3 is TGCGCCAGCAGCCAGGGGATTGGAGGCCGTACCTACGAGCAGTACTTC.

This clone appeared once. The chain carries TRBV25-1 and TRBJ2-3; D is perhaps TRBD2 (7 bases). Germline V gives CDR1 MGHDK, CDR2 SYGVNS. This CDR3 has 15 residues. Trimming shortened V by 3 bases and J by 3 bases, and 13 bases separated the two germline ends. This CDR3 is CASSDLGGLTDTQYF. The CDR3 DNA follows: TGTGCCAGCAGTGATCTGGGGGGGCTGACAGATACGCAGTATTTT.

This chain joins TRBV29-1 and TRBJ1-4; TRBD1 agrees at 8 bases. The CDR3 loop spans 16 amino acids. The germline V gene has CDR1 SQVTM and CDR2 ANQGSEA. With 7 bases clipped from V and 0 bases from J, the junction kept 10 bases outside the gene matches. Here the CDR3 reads CSEMTGEYPTNEKLFF. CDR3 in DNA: TGCAGCGAAATGACAGGGGAGTACCCAACTAATGAAAAACTGTTTTTT. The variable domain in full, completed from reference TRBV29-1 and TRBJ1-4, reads SAVISQKPSRDICQRGTSLTIQCQVDSQVTMMFWYRQQPGQSLTLIATANQGSEATYESGFVIDKFPISRPNLTFSTLTVSNMSPEDSSIYLCSEMTGEYPTNEKLFFGSGTQLSVL.

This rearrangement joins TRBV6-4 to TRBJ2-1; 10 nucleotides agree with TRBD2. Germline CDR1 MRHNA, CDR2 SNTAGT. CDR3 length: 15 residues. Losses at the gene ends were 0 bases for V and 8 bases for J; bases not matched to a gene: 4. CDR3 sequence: CASSDSSGGAYEQFF. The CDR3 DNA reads TGTGCCAGCAGTGACTCAAGCGGGGGGGCCTATGAGCAGTTCTTC.

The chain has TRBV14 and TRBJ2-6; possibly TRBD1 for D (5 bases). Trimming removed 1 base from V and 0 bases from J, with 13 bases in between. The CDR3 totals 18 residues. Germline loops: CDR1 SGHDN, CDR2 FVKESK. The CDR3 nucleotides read TGTGCCAGCAGCCAAGTTTGGCAGGGAAGCTCTGGGGCCAACGTCCTGACTTTC. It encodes CASSQVWQGSSGANVLTF.

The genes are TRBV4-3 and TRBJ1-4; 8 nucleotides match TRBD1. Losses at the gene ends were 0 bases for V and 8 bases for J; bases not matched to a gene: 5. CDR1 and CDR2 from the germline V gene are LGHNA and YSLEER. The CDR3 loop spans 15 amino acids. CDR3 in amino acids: CASSQERTGKEKLFF. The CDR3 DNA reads TGCGCCAGCAGCCAAGAACGGACAGGGAAGGAAAAACTGTTTTTT.

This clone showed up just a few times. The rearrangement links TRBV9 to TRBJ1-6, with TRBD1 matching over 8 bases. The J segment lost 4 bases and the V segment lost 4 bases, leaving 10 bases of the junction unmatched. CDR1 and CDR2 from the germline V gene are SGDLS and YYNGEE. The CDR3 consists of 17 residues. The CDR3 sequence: CASSTLDRETYNSPLHF. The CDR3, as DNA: TGTGCCAGCAGCACACTGGACAGGGAGACATATAATTCACCCCTCCACTTT.

DNA of the CDR3: TGTGCCAGTAGTTACGGGGGCCGAGGCATTCAGTACTTC. As protein: CASSYGGRGIQYF. The J gene is TRBJ2-4, the V gene TRBV19; perhaps D is TRBD1 or TRBD2 (6 bases each). The CDR3 consists of 13 residues. Trimming removed 5 bases from V and 9 bases from J, with 14 bases in between. Germline V gene sequence: CDR1 LNHDA, CDR2 SQIVND (reference sequence).

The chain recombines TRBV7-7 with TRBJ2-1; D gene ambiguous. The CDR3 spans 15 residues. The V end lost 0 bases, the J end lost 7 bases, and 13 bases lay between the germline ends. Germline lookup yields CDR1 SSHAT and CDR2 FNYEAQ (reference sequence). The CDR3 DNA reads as TGTGCCAGCAGCTTAGCCGCCACCGGCGTAAATGAGCAGTTCTTC. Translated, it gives CASSLAATGVNEQFF.

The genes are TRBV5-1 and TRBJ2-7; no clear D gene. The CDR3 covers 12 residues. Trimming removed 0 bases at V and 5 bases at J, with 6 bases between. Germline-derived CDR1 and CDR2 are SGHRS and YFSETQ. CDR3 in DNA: TGCGCCAGCAGCTTGGCAGGAAACGAGCAGTACTTC. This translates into CASSLAGNEQYF.

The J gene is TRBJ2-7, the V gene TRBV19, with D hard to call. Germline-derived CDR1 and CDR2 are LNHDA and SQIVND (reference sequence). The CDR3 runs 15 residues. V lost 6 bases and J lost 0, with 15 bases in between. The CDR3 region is CASSLDGAHSYEQYF. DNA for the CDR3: TGTGCCAGTAGCTTAGACGGCGCACACTCCTACGAGCAGTACTTC.

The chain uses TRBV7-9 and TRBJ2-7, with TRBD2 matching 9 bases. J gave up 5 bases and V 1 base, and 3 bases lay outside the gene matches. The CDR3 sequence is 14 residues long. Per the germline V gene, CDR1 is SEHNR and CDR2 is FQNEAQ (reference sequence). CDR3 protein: CASSLGLAVDEQYF. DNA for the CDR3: TGTGCCAGCAGCTTAGGACTAGCGGTCGACGAGCAGTACTTC.

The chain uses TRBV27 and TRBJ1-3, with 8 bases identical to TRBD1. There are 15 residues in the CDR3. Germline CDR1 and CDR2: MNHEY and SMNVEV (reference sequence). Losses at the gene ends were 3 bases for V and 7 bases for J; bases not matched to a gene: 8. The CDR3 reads CASSFDRGRRNTIYF. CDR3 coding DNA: TGTGCCAGCAGTTTCGACAGGGGAAGGAGGAACACCATATATTTT.

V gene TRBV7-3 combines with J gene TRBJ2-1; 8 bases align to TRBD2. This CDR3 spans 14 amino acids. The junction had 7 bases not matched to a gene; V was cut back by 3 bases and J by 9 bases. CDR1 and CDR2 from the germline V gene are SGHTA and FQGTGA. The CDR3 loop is CASSLVAGGSEQFF. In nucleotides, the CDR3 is TGTGCCAGCAGCTTGGTGGCGGGAGGTAGTGAGCAGTTCTTC.

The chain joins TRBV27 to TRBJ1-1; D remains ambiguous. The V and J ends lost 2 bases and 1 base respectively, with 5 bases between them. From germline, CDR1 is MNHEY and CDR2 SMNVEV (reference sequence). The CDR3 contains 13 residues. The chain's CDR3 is CASSLRANTEAFF. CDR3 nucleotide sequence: TGTGCCAGCAGTTTAAGGGCGAACACTGAAGCTTTCTTT.

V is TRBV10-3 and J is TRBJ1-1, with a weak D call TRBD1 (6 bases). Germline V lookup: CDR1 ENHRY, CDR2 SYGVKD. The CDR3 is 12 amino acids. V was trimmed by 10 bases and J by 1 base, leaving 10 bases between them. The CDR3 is CATEGGNTEAFF. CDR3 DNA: TGTGCCACCGAGGGGGGGAACACTGAAGCTTTCTTT.

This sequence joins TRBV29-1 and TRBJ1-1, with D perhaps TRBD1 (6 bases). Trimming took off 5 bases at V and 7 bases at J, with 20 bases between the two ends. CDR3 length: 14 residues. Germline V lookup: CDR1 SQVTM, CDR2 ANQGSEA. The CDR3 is CSVLGYRASVEAFF. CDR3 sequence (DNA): TGCAGCGTTCTAGGGTACAGGGCGTCGGTTGAAGCTTTCTTT.

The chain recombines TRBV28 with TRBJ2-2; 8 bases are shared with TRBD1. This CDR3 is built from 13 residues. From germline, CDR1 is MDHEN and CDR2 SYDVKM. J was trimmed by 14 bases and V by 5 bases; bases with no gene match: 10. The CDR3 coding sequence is TGTGCCAGCAGTCAGCCGACAGGGGCGGATCTGTTTTTT. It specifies CASSQPTGADLFF. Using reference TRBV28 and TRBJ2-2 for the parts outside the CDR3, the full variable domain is DVKVTQSSRYLVKRTGEKVFLECVQDMDHENMFWYRQDPGLGLRLIYFSYDVKMKEKGDIPEGYSVSREKKERFSLILESASTNQTSMYLCASSQPTGADLFFGEGSRLTVL.